The 10 T cell receptor beta chains reported below all come from one sample, sequenced in a study of T and B cells in COVID-19 patients. BIOMED2 TRB-A/B primer pools were used in multiplex TRB PCR. Using its own MiXCR run on the multiplex PCR reads, TCRdb lists one record per CDR3 protein. The sample has fewer than 15,000 distinct CDR3 sequences; roughly 26% are singletons. Each TRB amplification used about 220-500 ng of genomic DNA from blood. Source material: blood. The receptors shown here come from a human donor who had recovered from COVID-19.

By sample share, this clonotype is medium-sized. The chain carries TRBV19 and TRBJ2-1; D ambiguous. This CDR3 region has 15 residues. Germline V CDR1 and CDR2: LNHDA, SQIVND (reference sequence). V was shortened by 3 bases and J by 0 bases, with 9 bases between the two germline ends. This CDR3 is CASSIVLSSYNEQFF. CDR3 coding DNA: TGTGCCAGTAGTATCGTGCTGAGCTCCTACAATGAGCAGTTCTTC.

This chain joins TRBV12-3 or TRBV12-4 and TRBJ1-6; D gene ambiguous. Trimming took 6 bases from V and 5 from J, leaving 8 bases between them. The length of the CDR3 is 13 residues. The CDR3 spells CASSRRDNSPLHF. CDR3 coding DNA: TGTGCCAGCAGCCGTCGGGATAATTCACCCCTCCACTTT.

As regards this clonotype: A much larger clonotype is one base distant, so this may be a read error. The rearrangement joins TRBV12-3 or TRBV12-4 to TRBJ2-2; TRBD1 is a possible D gene (5 bases). This CDR3 is 13 amino acids long. Trimming cost V 3 bases and J 6 bases, with 8 bases left between them. CDR3: CASSFKGSGELFF. In DNA form, the CDR3 reads TGTGCCAGCAGTTTTAAGGGGTCCGGGGAGCTGTTTTTT.

This clonotype was counted a few times. The rearrangement links TRBV5-1 to TRBJ2-6, with D unclear. The V gene lost 4 bases and the J gene lost 0 bases, with 8 bases spanning the gap. The CDR3 consists of 15 residues. Germline CDR1 reads SGHRS; CDR2 reads YFSETQ. The CDR3 coding sequence is TGCGCCAGCAGCCTTGAAGGCTCTGGGGCCAACGTCCTGACTTTC. As protein: CASSLEGSGANVLTF.

The V gene is TRBV6-6, the J gene TRBJ2-7; possibly TRBD2 for D (5 bases). Looked up from germline, CDR1 is MNHNY and CDR2 is SVGAGI (reference sequence). The ends were cut back, 6 bases at V and 3 bases at J, with 18 bases in the middle. This CDR3 comprises 15 residues. This chain's CDR3 is CASSFGVTPNYEQYF. The CDR3 nucleotides are TGTGCCAGCAGCTTCGGGGTGACTCCCAACTACGAGCAGTACTTC.

This clonotype was seen only a few times. The chain recombines TRBV6-6 with TRBJ2-1; 11 nucleotides agree with TRBD2. CDR1 is MNHNY and CDR2 is SVGAGI in the germline V gene (reference sequence). V shed 5 bases, J shed 4 bases, and the junction held 10 bases outside the gene matches. The CDR3 extends over 17 amino acids. CDR3 sequence (DNA): TGTGCCAGCAGTACAAGAGGGACTAGCGGAGGGTACAATGAGCAGTTCTTC. It specifies CASSTRGTSGGYNEQFF.

The V gene is TRBV29-1, the J gene TRBJ2-7, with 7 bases matching TRBD2. The germline gives CDR1 SQVTM, CDR2 ANQGSEA. V dropped 4 bases and J dropped 2; count of bases not matched to a gene: 8. The CDR3 spans 14 residues. CDR3 amino acids: CSVGGWGGAYEQYF. CDR3 nucleotide sequence: TGCAGCGTTGGGGGATGGGGGGGGGCCTACGAGCAGTACTTC.

In its sample, this clonotype ranks as medium-sized. The chain combines TRBV6-6 with TRBJ2-7; 7 nucleotides match TRBD1. Trimming cost V 2 bases and J 7 bases; bases outside gene matches: 11. Germline CDR1 and CDR2: MNHNY and SVGAGI (reference sequence). The length of the CDR3 is 15 residues. CDR3 loop: CASSYTGTVGGEQYF. The CDR3 DNA reads TGTGCCAGCAGTTACACAGGGACAGTCGGTGGGGAGCAGTACTTC.

The chain couples TRBV20-1 to TRBJ1-1; no definite D call. The CDR3 is made up of 12 amino acids. Germline values: CDR1 DFQATT, CDR2 SNEGSKA (reference sequence). Trimming removed 3 bases from V and 2 bases from J, with 7 bases in between. CDR3 sequence reads: CSARYANTEAFF. DNA for the CDR3: TGCAGTGCTAGGTATGCTAACACTGAAGCTTTCTTT.

The rearrangement joins TRBV30 to TRBJ1-4, with 8 bases identical to TRBD1. Germline CDR1 and CDR2: GTSNPN and SVGIG (reference sequence). The length of the CDR3 is 15 residues. V shed 0 bases and J 7 bases; nucleotides not matched to a gene: 7. The CDR3 sequence is CAWSVGGQAGEKLFF. CDR3 in DNA: TGTGCCTGGAGTGTTGGGGGACAGGCGGGTGAAAAACTGTTTTTT.